This TCR beta chain was profiled in a study of shared clonotypes between healthy human individuals. Broader study findings: Clonotypes shared by all four sorted-subset donors had higher generation probabilities than non-shared clonotypes. Of the naive CD4 clonotypes, around 4.8% were shared across several donors.

This clone is a singleton in its sample. Its target is unknown. Germline V gene data show CDR1 as SGHRS and CDR2 as YFSETQ. With V trimmed by 4 bases and J by 3 bases, 5 bases remained unmatched. This CDR3 has 15 amino acids. Investigators spread the genomic DNA of each subset evenly over several immunoSEQ plates. The assay was immunoSEQ multiplex PCR, and TCRdb's table has in-frame clones only and misses some. The profile shows over a million clones, about three quarters of them singletons. The material sequenced was memory CD4+ T cells sorted from blood. As for subset: CD45RA-negative fraction. The rearrangement links TRBV5-1 to TRBJ2-2, with 8 bases identical to TRBD1. The receptor's source is a man aged 18 to 35 in good health. The CDR3 loop reads CASSLKTGDTGELFF. In DNA, the CDR3 is TGCGCCAGCAGCCTCAAGACAGGGGACACCGGGGAGCTGTTTTTT.